Listed below are T cell receptor beta chains from one sample, sequenced in a study of early T cells in non-severe SARS-CoV-2 infection. In TCRdb, the 5' RACE reads were re-called with MiXCR into one record per CDR3 protein. The sample yields roughly 80,000 distinct CDR3 sequences, about 11% seen once. Sequenced here: whole blood, sampled at baseline. Receptors originate from an adult who was a healthcare worker with PCR-confirmed SARS-CoV-2 infection or an uninfected control (not recorded which). CDR3s include the opening cysteine and the closing phenylalanine or tryptophan. The order of the fields is V gene, J gene, clone size, CDR3 length, D gene, CDR3 protein, CDR3 DNA. The D gene is left open where the match is weak. Clone size is not always given. Where it is, it says once, few, many or a class for expanded clones.

V gene: TRBV14; J gene: TRBJ1-2; clone size: -; CDR3 length: 13; D gene: -; CDR3 protein: CASSLKNLYGYTF; CDR3 DNA: TGTGCCAGCAGCCTTAAGAACCTCTATGGCTACACCTTC
V gene: TRBV28; J gene: TRBJ2-7; clone size: many; CDR3 length: 15; D gene: TRBD1; CDR3 protein: CASYGQGLRSYEQYF; CDR3 DNA: TGTGCCAGCTACGGACAGGGATTAAGGTCCTACGAGCAGTACTTC
V gene: TRBV30; J gene: TRBJ2-3; clone size: many; CDR3 length: 15; D gene: TRBD2; CDR3 protein: CAWSGRLAGTDTQYF; CDR3 DNA: TGTGCCTGGAGTGGGAGACTAGCGGGGACAGATACGCAGTATTTT
V gene: TRBV12-3/TRBV12-4; J gene: TRBJ2-3; clone size: few; CDR3 length: 16; D gene: TRBD2; CDR3 protein: CASSPWTSGGKDTQYF; CDR3 DNA: TGTGCCAGCAGTCCTTGGACTAGCGGGGGGAAAGATACGCAGTATTTT
V gene: TRBV6-2/TRBV6-3; J gene: TRBJ1-5; clone size: many; CDR3 length: 12; D gene: -; CDR3 protein: CAREYSNQPQHF; CDR3 DNA: TGTGCCAGAGAATATAGCAATCAGCCCCAGCATTTT
V gene: TRBV6-5; J gene: TRBJ2-5; clone size: few; CDR3 length: 11; D gene: -; CDR3 protein: CASRRFETQYF; CDR3 DNA: TGTGCCAGCAGGCGGTTTGAGACCCAGTACTTC
V gene: TRBV3-1; J gene: TRBJ1-1; clone size: few; CDR3 length: 14; D gene: -; CDR3 protein: CASTPPGRDTEAFF; CDR3 DNA: TGTGCCAGCACCCCTCCGGGCAGGGACACTGAAGCTTTCTTT
V gene: TRBV25-1; J gene: TRBJ2-7; clone size: few; CDR3 length: 15; D gene: TRBD1; CDR3 protein: CASSGGQGSTYEQYF; CDR3 DNA: TGTGCCAGCAGTGGGGGACAGGGGTCAACCTACGAGCAGTACTTC
V gene: TRBV30; J gene: TRBJ1-4; clone size: -; CDR3 length: 14; D gene: -; CDR3 protein: CAWSVRGTNEKLFF; CDR3 DNA: TGTGCCTGGAGTGTAAGGGGAACTAATGAAAAACTGTTTTTT
V gene: TRBV29-1; J gene: TRBJ2-2; clone size: few; CDR3 length: 14; D gene: TRBD1; CDR3 protein: CSVTTGGPTGELFF; CDR3 DNA: TGCAGCGTTACGACAGGGGGCCCCACCGGGGAGCTGTTTTTT
V gene: TRBV7-8; J gene: TRBJ1-3; clone size: -; CDR3 length: 14; D gene: TRBD1; CDR3 protein: CASSAGQGVNTIYF; CDR3 DNA: TGTGCCAGCAGCGCGGGACAGGGAGTGAACACCATATATTTT
V gene: TRBV29-1; J gene: TRBJ2-3; clone size: once; CDR3 length: 10; D gene: -; CDR3 protein: CSVVSDTQYF; CDR3 DNA: TGCAGCGTTGTTTCGGATACGCAGTATTTT
V gene: TRBV7-2; J gene: TRBJ2-2; clone size: -; CDR3 length: 14; D gene: TRBD1; CDR3 protein: CASLPQGGTGELFF; CDR3 DNA: TGTGCCAGCCTACCACAGGGGGGAACCGGGGAGCTGTTTTTT
V gene: TRBV5-1; J gene: TRBJ1-1; clone size: many; CDR3 length: 15; D gene: -; CDR3 protein: CASSLVGTGNTEAFF; CDR3 DNA: TGCGCCAGCAGCCTGGTCGGGACGGGGAACACTGAAGCTTTCTTT
V gene: TRBV19; J gene: TRBJ1-5; clone size: -; CDR3 length: 13; D gene: -; CDR3 protein: CASSIEGVQPQHF; CDR3 DNA: TGTGCCAGTAGTATTGAGGGGGTTCAGCCCCAGCATTTT
V gene: TRBV29-1; J gene: TRBJ2-7; clone size: many; CDR3 length: 11; D gene: -; CDR3 protein: CSVGDQYEQYF; CDR3 DNA: TGCAGCGTTGGCGACCAGTACGAGCAGTACTTC
V gene: TRBV5-1; J gene: TRBJ2-2; clone size: many; CDR3 length: 18; D gene: TRBD1; CDR3 protein: CASSPQPGQGANTGELFF; CDR3 DNA: TGCGCCAGCAGCCCTCAACCGGGACAGGGAGCGAACACCGGGGAGCTGTTTTTT
V gene: TRBV12-3/TRBV12-4; J gene: TRBJ1-2; clone size: many; CDR3 length: 13; D gene: -; CDR3 protein: CASTLQLDYGYTF; CDR3 DNA: TGTGCCAGCACCCTACAGCTGGACTATGGCTACACCTTC
V gene: TRBV20-1; J gene: TRBJ2-1; clone size: medium-sized; CDR3 length: 14; D gene: -; CDR3 protein: CSGKRDNKDNEQFF; CDR3 DNA: TGCAGTGGGAAGAGGGACAACAAGGACAATGAGCAGTTCTTC
V gene: TRBV12-3/TRBV12-4; J gene: TRBJ1-5; clone size: many; CDR3 length: 16; D gene: TRBD1; CDR3 protein: CASSSRTGRSNQPQHF; CDR3 DNA: TGTGCCAGCAGTTCTCGGACAGGCAGGAGCAATCAGCCCCAGCATTTT
V gene: TRBV7-2; J gene: TRBJ1-1; clone size: many; CDR3 length: 13; D gene: -; CDR3 protein: CASSSGVNTEAFF; CDR3 DNA: TGTGCCAGCAGCTCGGGCGTTAACACTGAAGCTTTCTTT
V gene: TRBV12-3/TRBV12-4; J gene: TRBJ2-1; clone size: few; CDR3 length: 16; D gene: -; CDR3 protein: CASRPPGRSSYNEQFF; CDR3 DNA: TGTGCCAGCAGACCTCCCGGACGAAGCTCCTACAATGAGCAGTTCTTC
V gene: TRBV4-2; J gene: TRBJ2-3; clone size: many; CDR3 length: 15; D gene: TRBD2; CDR3 protein: CASSQEAGGPDTQYF; CDR3 DNA: TGTGCCAGCAGCCAAGAAGCGGGGGGGCCAGATACGCAGTATTTT
V gene: TRBV7-3; J gene: TRBJ2-1; clone size: few; CDR3 length: 17; D gene: -; CDR3 protein: CASSLLPSRQTGYEQFF; CDR3 DNA: TGTGCCAGCAGCTTACTCCCCTCCCGGCAAACGGGATACGAGCAGTTCTTC
V gene: TRBV20-1; J gene: TRBJ1-4; clone size: few; CDR3 length: 16; D gene: TRBD1; CDR3 protein: CSARDLYRGLEEKLFF; CDR3 DNA: TGCAGTGCTAGAGACTTGTACAGGGGGCTGGAGGAAAAACTGTTTTTT
V gene: TRBV6-5; J gene: TRBJ2-5; clone size: few; CDR3 length: 10; D gene: -; CDR3 protein: CASGEETQYF; CDR3 DNA: TGTGCCAGCGGCGAAGAGACCCAGTACTTC
V gene: TRBV5-4; J gene: TRBJ2-7; clone size: many; CDR3 length: 12; D gene: TRBD1; CDR3 protein: CASSTRTGGQYF; CDR3 DNA: TGTGCCAGCAGCACTAGGACAGGAGGGCAGTACTTC
V gene: TRBV14; J gene: TRBJ1-6; clone size: many; CDR3 length: 15; D gene: -; CDR3 protein: CASSHGSGTNSPLHF; CDR3 DNA: TGTGCCAGCAGCCACGGGTCAGGGACAAATTCACCCCTCCACTTT
V gene: TRBV6-1; J gene: TRBJ2-5; clone size: -; CDR3 length: 12; D gene: -; CDR3 protein: CASSGAQETQYF; CDR3 DNA: TGTGCCAGCAGTGGGGCACAAGAGACCCAGTACTTC
V gene: TRBV12-3/TRBV12-4; J gene: TRBJ2-4; clone size: many; CDR3 length: 12; D gene: TRBD1; CDR3 protein: CASSFKGASLYF; CDR3 DNA: TGTGCCAGCAGTTTTAAGGGGGCGTCTTTATACTTC
V gene: TRBV6-1; J gene: TRBJ1-2; clone size: many; CDR3 length: 13; D gene: -; CDR3 protein: CASSDLYNYGYTF; CDR3 DNA: TGTGCCAGCAGTGATCTTTACAACTATGGCTACACCTTC
V gene: TRBV5-1; J gene: TRBJ2-7; clone size: -; CDR3 length: 16; D gene: TRBD1; CDR3 protein: CASSFRDRGLSYEQYF; CDR3 DNA: TGCGCCAGCAGCTTCCGGGACAGGGGTCTCTCCTACGAGCAGTACTTC
V gene: TRBV7-3; J gene: TRBJ1-1; clone size: many; CDR3 length: 15; D gene: -; CDR3 protein: CASSLGGLENTEAFF; CDR3 DNA: TGTGCCAGCAGCTTAGGGGGGTTGGAGAACACTGAAGCTTTCTTT
V gene: TRBV20-1; J gene: TRBJ2-5; clone size: few; CDR3 length: 15; D gene: TRBD2; CDR3 protein: CSAPRTSGEQETQYF; CDR3 DNA: TGCAGTGCTCCGAGGACTAGCGGGGAACAAGAGACCCAGTACTTC
V gene: TRBV15; J gene: TRBJ1-3; clone size: few; CDR3 length: 16; D gene: TRBD1; CDR3 protein: CATSGGQGNSGNTIYF; CDR3 DNA: TGTGCCACCAGCGGGGGACAGGGAAACTCTGGAAACACCATATATTTT
V gene: TRBV3-1; J gene: TRBJ1-2; clone size: -; CDR3 length: 16; D gene: -; CDR3 protein: CASSQELVRAGNGYTF; CDR3 DNA: TGTGCCAGCAGCCAAGAATTGGTCAGGGCGGGAAATGGCTACACCTTC